This section outlines one T cell receptor (beta chain) sequence together with its context. Its antigen is unidentified. This entry comes from a study of T-cell reconstitution after alpha-beta-depleted transplantation in children. Study-wide results and caveats: By about two months after transplant, alpha-beta T cells reportedly arose from several hundred graft clones that had expanded. T cells produced anew were the main source of T-cell counts and diversity one year after transplant. Some patients showed high day-60 TCRbeta diversity, which derived from surviving recipient T cells and thymic progenitors.

This CDR3 has 12 amino acids. Germline assignment: CDR1 SGHTA and CDR2 FQGNSA. With 2 bases removed from V and 10 bases from J, the gap between germline ends came to 10 bases. A TCRbeta library incorporating unique molecular identifiers was prepared. TCRdb ran MiXCR on the PCR reads and lists one entry per CDR3 protein. In the table there are some 440,000 distinct CDR3 sequences, 15% to 20% of which are singletons. Sequenced here: PBMCs, mostly from graft donor cells, sampled 360 days after TCRalphabeta/CD19-depleted stem cell transplant. This chain uses TRBV7-2 with TRBJ2-3, with no clear D. The sequence derives from a boy under three years old who had a stem cell transplant for Wiskott-Aldrich syndrome, so the T cells may come from the graft donor. CDR3 in DNA: TGTGCCAGCAGCTTACCCCTTTTTCCGCAGTATTTT. Its translation is CASSLPLFPQYF.